This T cell receptor (beta chain) stems from a study of graft-versus-host responses after intestinal transplantation. Only in-frame clones appear in the TCRdb table, and some are missing; sequencing was by immunoSEQ multiplex PCR. The table has about 89,000 clones, 94% seen once. This clone showed up just a few times. Its cognate antigen is unknown. The CDR3 has 15 amino acids. Germline trimming cut 8 bases from V and 4 bases from J; bases unmatched to any gene: 2. CDR1 is MGHDK, CDR2 SYGVNS, per germline. The receptor was derived from a human donor who was the organ donor for an intestinal transplant. Sequencing was performed on unstimulated CD4+ T cells sorted from spleen or lymph node cells, taken before transplant. The rearrangement uses TRBV25-1 and TRBJ2-2; 15 bases align to TRBD2. The CDR3 region has the DNA TGTGCCAGCGGGGGACTAGCGGGGGGCACCGGGGAGCTGTTTTTT. It specifies CASGGLAGGTGELFF. Drawing the rest from reference TRBV25-1 and TRBJ2-2, the complete variable domain is EADIYQTPRYLVIGTGKKITLECSQTMGHDKMYWYQQDPGMELHLIHYSYGVNSTEKGDLSSESTVSRIRTEHFPLTLESARPSHTSQYLCASGGLAGGTGELFFGEGSRLTVL.